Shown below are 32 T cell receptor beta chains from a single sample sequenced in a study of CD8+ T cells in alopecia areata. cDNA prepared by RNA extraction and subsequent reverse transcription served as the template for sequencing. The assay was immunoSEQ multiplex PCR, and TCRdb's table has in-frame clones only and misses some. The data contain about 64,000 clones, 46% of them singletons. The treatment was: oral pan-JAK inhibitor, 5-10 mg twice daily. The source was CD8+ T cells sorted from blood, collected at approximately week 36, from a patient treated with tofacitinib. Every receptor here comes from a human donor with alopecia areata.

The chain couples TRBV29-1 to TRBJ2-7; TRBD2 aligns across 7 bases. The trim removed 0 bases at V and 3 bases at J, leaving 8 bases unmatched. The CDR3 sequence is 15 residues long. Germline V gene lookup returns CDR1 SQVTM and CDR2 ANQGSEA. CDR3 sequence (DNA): TGCAGCGTTGAAGACCCAGCGGGACCCTACTACGAGCAGTACTTC. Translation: CSVEDPAGPYYEQYF.

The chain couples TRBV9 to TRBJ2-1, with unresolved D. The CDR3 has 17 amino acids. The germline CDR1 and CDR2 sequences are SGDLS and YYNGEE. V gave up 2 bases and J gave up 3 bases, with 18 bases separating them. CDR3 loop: CASSVSPTRASYNEQFF. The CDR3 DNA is TGTGCCAGCAGCGTTTCACCGACCCGGGCCAGCTACAATGAGCAGTTCTTC.

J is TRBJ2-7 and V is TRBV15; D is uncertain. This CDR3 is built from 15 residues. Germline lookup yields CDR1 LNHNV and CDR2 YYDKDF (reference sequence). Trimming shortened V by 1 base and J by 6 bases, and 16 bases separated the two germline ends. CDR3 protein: CATSRVLSALGEQYF. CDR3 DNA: TGTGCCACCAGCAGAGTTTTGTCGGCCCTGGGCGAGCAGTACTTC.

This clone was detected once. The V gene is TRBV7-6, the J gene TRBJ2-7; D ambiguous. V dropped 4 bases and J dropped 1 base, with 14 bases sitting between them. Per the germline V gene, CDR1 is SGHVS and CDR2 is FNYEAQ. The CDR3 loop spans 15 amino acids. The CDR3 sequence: CASSSRPDDSYEQYF. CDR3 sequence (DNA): TGTGCCAGCAGCTCCCGCCCGGATGATTCCTACGAGCAGTACTTC.

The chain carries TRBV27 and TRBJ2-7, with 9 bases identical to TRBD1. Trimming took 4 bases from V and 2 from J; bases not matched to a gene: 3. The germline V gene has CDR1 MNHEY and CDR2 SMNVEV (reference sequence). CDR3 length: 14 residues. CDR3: CASSWGQGTYEQYF. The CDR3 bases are TGTGCCAGCAGTTGGGGACAGGGAACCTACGAGCAGTACTTC.

In nucleotides, the CDR3 is TGTGCCAGCGGGACCGGGACAGCGAGTACTAATGAGCAGTTCTTC. Translation gives CASGTGTASTNEQFF. This sequence joins TRBV7-3 and TRBJ2-1; 7 bases match TRBD1. The CDR3 is 15 amino acids. The V segment lost 8 bases and the J segment 7 bases; nucleotides outside the gene matches: 14. Germline CDR1 is SGHTA and CDR2 is FQGTGA.

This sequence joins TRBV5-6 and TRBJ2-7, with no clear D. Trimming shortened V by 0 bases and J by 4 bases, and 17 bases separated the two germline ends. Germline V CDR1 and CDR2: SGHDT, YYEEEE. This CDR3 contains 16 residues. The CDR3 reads CASSLGGSELVYEQYF. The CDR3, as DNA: TGTGCCAGCAGCTTGGGAGGCAGCGAGTTGGTTTACGAGCAGTACTTC.

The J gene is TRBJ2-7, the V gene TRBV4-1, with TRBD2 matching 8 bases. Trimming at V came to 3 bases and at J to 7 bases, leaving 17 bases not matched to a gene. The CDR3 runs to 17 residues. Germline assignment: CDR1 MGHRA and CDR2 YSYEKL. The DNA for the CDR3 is TGCGCCAGCAGCCAGAAGACGCTCACTAGCGGTGGGAAGGAGCAGTACTTC. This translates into CASSQKTLTSGGKEQYF.

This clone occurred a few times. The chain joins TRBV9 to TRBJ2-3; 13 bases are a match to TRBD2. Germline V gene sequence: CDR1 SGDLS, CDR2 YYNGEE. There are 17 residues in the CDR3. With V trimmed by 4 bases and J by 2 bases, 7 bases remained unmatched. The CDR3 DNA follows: TGTGCCAGCAGCAAGAGGGGACTAGCGGGAACCACAGATACGCAGTATTTT. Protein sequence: CASSKRGLAGTTDTQYF.

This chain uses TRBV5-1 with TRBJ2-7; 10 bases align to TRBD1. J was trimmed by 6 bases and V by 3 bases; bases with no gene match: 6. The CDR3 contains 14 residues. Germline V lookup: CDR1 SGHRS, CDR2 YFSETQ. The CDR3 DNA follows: TGCGCCAGCAGCTCGATTCGGACAGGGGGCGAGCAGTACTTC. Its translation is CASSSIRTGGEQYF.

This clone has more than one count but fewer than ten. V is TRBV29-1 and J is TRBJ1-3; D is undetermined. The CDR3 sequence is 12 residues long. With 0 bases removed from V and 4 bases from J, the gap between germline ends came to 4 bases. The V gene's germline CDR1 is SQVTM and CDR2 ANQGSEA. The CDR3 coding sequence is TGCAGCGTTGAAGAACGGGGAAACACCATATATTTT. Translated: CSVEERGNTIYF.

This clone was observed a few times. The CDR3 nucleotides are TGCAGCGTTGAGACGGATGATCCGGGCACAAACCGAGATGGCTACACCTTC. This sequence encodes CSVETDDPGTNRDGYTF. The rearrangement uses TRBV29-1 and TRBJ1-2; D uncertain. Germline V gives CDR1 SQVTM, CDR2 ANQGSEA. The CDR3 runs 17 residues. V dropped 3 bases and J dropped 6 bases, with 26 bases sitting between them. The whole variable domain, remainder taken from reference TRBV29-1 and TRBJ1-2, is SAVISQKPSRDICQRGTSLTIQCQVDSQVTMMFWYRQQPGQSLTLIATANQGSEATYESGFVIDKFPISRPNLTFSTLTVSNMSPEDSSIYLCSVETDDPGTNRDGYTFGSGTRLTVV.

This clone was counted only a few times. The CDR3 nucleotides read TGCAGCGTGGCAGACAGGGATGAGCAGTACTTC. It specifies CSVADRDEQYF. The chain joins TRBV29-1 to TRBJ2-7, with TRBD1 matching over 7 bases. Germline-derived CDR1 and CDR2 are SQVTM and ANQGSEA. There are 11 residues in the CDR3. Unmatched junction bases numbered 6, after V lost 6 bases and J lost 7 bases.

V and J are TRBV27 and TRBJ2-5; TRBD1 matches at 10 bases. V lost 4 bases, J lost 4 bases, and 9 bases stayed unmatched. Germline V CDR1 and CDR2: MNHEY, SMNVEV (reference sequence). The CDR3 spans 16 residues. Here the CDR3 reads CASSSTTGGASETQYF. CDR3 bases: TGTGCCAGCAGTTCAACGACAGGGGGCGCATCAGAGACCCAGTACTTC.

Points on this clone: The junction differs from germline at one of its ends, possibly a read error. The DNA for the CDR3 is TGTGCCAGCAGCGTAGCGGGAGCAGATACGCAGTATTTT. It is translated as CASSVAGADTQYF. The genes are TRBV7-2 and TRBJ2-3, with 9 bases lining up with TRBD2. Germline loops: CDR1 SGHTA, CDR2 FQGNSA. There are 13 residues in the CDR3.

This CDR3 reads CASASEVGVILLTGELFF. The CDR3 bases are TGCGCCAGCGCCTCCGAAGTGGGGGTCATCCTGCTCACCGGGGAGCTGTTTTTT. The J gene is TRBJ2-2, the V gene TRBV4-1, with D tentatively TRBD1 or TRBD2 (5 bases each). The CDR3 loop spans 18 amino acids. CDR1 is MGHRA and CDR2 is YSYEKL in the germline V gene. Trimming stripped 8 bases from V and 4 bases from J, with 26 bases between.

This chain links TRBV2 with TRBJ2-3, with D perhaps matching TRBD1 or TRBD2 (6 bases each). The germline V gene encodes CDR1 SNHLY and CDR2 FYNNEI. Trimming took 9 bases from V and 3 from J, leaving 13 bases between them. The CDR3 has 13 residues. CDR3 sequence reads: CASSGGRTDTQYF. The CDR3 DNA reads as TGTGCCAGTTCTGGGGGGCGAACAGATACGCAGTATTTT. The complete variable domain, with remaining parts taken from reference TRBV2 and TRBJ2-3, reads EPEVTQTPSHQVTQMGQEVILRCVPISNHLYFYWYRQILGQKVEFLVSFYNNEISEKSEIFDDQFSVERPDGSNFTLKIRSTKLEDSAMYFCASSGGRTDTQYFGPGTRLTVL.

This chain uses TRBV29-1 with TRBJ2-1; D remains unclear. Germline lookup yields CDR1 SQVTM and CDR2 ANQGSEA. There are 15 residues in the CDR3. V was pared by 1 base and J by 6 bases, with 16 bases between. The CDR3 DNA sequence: TGCAGCGTTGAAGTGGGCCCGACTCCCCTCAATGAGCAGTTCTTC. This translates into CSVEVGPTPLNEQFF.

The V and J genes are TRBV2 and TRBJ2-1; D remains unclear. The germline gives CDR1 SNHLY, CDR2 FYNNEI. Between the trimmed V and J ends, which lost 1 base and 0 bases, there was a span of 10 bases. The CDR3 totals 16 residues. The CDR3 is CASSEVARSSYNEQFF. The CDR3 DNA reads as TGTGCCAGCAGTGAAGTAGCCAGGAGCTCCTACAATGAGCAGTTCTTC. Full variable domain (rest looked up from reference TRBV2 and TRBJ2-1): EPEVTQTPSHQVTQMGQEVILRCVPISNHLYFYWYRQILGQKVEFLVSFYNNEISEKSEIFDDQFSVERPDGSNFTLKIRSTKLEDSAMYFCASSEVARSSYNEQFFGPGTRLTVL.

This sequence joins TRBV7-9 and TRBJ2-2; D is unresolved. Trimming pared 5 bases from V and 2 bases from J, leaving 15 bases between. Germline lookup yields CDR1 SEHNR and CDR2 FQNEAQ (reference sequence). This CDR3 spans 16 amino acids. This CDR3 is CASSPAYSHNTGELFF. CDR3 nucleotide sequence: TGTGCCAGCAGCCCCGCGTATAGCCACAACACCGGGGAGCTGTTTTTT.

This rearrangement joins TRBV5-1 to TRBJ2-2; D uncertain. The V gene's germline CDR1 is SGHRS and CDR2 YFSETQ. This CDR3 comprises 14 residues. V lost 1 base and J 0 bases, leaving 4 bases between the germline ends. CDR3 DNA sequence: TGCGCCAGCAGCTTGAAACCGAACACCGGGGAGCTGTTTTTT. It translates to CASSLKPNTGELFF.

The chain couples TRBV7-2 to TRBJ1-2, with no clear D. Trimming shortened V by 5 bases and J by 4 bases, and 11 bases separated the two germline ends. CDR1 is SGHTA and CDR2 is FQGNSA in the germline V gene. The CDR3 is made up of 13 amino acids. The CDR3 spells CASSGGPVYGYTF. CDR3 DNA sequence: TGTGCCAGCAGCGGAGGGCCCGTCTATGGCTACACCTTC.

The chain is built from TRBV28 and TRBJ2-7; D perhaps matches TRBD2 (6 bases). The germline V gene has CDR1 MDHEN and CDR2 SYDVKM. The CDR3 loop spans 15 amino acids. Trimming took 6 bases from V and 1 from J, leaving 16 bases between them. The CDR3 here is CASSNSGTKSYEQYF. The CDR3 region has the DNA TGTGCCAGCAGCAATAGCGGAACTAAGTCCTACGAGCAGTACTTC.

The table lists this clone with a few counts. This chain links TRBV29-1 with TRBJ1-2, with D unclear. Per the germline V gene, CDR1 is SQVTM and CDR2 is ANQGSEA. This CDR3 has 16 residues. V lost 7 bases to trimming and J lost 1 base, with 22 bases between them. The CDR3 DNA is TGCAGCGCCGCAGGCGCATTTTCAGCCCTTAACTATGGCTACACCTTC. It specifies CSAAGAFSALNYGYTF.

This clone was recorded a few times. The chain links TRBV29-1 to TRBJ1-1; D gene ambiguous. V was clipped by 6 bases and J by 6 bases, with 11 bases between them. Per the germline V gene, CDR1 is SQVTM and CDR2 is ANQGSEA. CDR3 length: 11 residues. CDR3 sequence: CSVLTYPEAFF. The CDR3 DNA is TGCAGCGTCTTGACATACCCTGAAGCTTTCTTT.

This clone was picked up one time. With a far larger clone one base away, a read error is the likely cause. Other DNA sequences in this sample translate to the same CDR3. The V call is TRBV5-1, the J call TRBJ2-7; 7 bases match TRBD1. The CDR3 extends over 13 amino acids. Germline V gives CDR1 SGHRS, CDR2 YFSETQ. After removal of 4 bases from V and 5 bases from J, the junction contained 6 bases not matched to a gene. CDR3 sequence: CASSQGTGDEQYF. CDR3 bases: TGCGCCAGCAGCCAGGGAACAGGGGACGAGCAGTACTTC.

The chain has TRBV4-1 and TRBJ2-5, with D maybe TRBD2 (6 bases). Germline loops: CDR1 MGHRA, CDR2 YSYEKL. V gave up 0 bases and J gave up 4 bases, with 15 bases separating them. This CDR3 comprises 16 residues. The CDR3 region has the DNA TGCGCCAGCAGCCAAGATATGGCGGGAATACCAGAGACCCAGTACTTC. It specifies CASSQDMAGIPETQYF.

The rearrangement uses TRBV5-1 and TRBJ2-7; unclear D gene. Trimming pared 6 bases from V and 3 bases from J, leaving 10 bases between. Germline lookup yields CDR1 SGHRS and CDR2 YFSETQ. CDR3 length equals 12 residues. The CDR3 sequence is CASIGRIYEQYF. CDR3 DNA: TGCGCCAGCATCGGAAGGATCTACGAGCAGTACTTC.

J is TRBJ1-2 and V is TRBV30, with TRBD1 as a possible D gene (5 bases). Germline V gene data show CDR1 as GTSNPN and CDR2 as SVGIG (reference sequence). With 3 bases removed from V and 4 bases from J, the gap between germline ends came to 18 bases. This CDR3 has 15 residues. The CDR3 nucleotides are TGTGCCTGGAGGGGACCCTGGGACCGTACCTATGGCTACACCTTC. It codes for CAWRGPWDRTYGYTF.

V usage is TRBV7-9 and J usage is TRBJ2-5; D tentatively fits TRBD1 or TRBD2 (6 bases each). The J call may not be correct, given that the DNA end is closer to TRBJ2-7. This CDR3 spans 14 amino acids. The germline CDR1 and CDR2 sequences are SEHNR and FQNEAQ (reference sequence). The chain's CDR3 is CASSLSSGANEQYF. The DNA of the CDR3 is TGTGCCAGCAGCTTATCGTCGGGGGCCAACGAGCAGTACTTC.

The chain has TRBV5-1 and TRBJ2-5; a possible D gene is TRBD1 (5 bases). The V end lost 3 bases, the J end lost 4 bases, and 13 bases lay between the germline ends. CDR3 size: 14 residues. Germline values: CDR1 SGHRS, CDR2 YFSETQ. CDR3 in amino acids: CASSSTQGPETQYF. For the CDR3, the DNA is TGCGCCAGCAGCTCCACCCAGGGCCCAGAGACCCAGTACTTC.

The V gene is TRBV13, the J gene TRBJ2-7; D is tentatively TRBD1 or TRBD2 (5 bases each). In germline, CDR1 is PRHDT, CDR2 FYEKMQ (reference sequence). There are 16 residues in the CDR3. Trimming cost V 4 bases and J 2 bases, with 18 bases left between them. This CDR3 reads CASSSTARDGAYEQYF. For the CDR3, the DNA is TGTGCCAGCAGCTCGACCGCACGGGACGGAGCCTACGAGCAGTACTTC. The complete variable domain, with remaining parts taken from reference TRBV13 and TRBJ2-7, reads AAGVIQSPRHLIKEKRETATLKCYPIPRHDTVYWYQQGPGQDPQFLISFYEKMQSDKGSIPDRFSAQQFSDYHSELNMSSLELGDSALYFCASSSTARDGAYEQYFGPGTRLTVT.